This T cell receptor beta chain was identified during a study of long-term antiretroviral therapy in people with HIV. The study's findings and limits: No data on ART adherence, viral resistance or therapy changes.

As concerns this clone: Its specificity is unknown.

The CDR3 loop spans 16 amino acids. V shed 5 bases and J shed 4 bases, with 18 bases lying between them. CDR1 and CDR2 from the germline V gene are SGHVS and FNYEAQ. With survey level as its setting, the immunoSEQ assay was v3.0. Libraries were prepared by immunoSEQ multiplex PCR; TCRdb keeps only in-frame clonotypes and omits some of them. The table has under 20,000 clones, around three quarters seen once. The sequencing here drew on unsorted PBMCs, taken 0.2 years after starting antiretroviral therapy. The rearrangement joins TRBV7-6 to TRBJ1-3; D remains ambiguous. This receptor was taken from a woman in her 40s with HIV. The CDR3 is CASSRMSFNEGNTIYF. DNA for the CDR3: TGTGCCAGCAGCCGAATGTCCTTTAATGAAGGAAACACCATATATTTT.